A selection of T cell receptor beta chains follows, all from one sample in a study of T cells in Graves' hyperthyroidism and ophthalmopathy. TCRdb passed the multiplex PCR reads through MiXCR, listing each CDR3 protein once. The sample carries about 600,000 distinct CDR3 sequences, approximately 16% recorded once. Specimen: blood. The receptors shown here come from a woman aged 40 to 49 with Graves' ophthalmopathy. Each CDR3 is given with its conserved first and last residue. The D gene is left open where the match is weak. Clone size appears in some rows only: once, few, many, or a class for an expanded clone.

d_call: NA
clone_size: few
j_call: TRBJ1-1
v_call: TRBV7-9
cdr3_aa: CASRWQDTEAFF
cdr3_nt: TGTGCCAGCAGATGGCAGGACACTGAAGCTTTCTTT

d_call: NA
clone_size: NA
j_call: TRBJ2-3
v_call: TRBV24-1
cdr3_aa: CATSALDTQYF
cdr3_nt: TGTGCCACCAGTGCATTGGATACGCAGTATTTT

d_call: TRBD1
clone_size: many
j_call: TRBJ2-6
v_call: TRBV11-2
cdr3_aa: CASSPGTGGRRANVLTF
cdr3_nt: TGTGCCAGCAGCCCCGGGACAGGGGGGAGGAGGGCCAACGTCCTGACTTTC

d_call: NA
clone_size: NA
j_call: TRBJ1-1
v_call: TRBV20-1
cdr3_aa: CSAHHNTEAFF
cdr3_nt: TGCAGTGCTCACCATAACACTGAAGCTTTCTTT

d_call: NA
clone_size: NA
j_call: TRBJ2-2
v_call: TRBV12-3/TRBV12-4
cdr3_aa: CASRGDQNTGELFF
cdr3_nt: TGTGCCAGCAGGGGGGACCAAAACACCGGGGAGCTGTTTTTT

d_call: NA
clone_size: few
j_call: TRBJ2-1
v_call: TRBV5-1
cdr3_aa: CASHNQDSRMQFF
cdr3_nt: TGTGCCAGCCACAACCAGGACAGTAGGATGCAGTTCTTC

d_call: NA
clone_size: many
j_call: TRBJ1-6
v_call: TRBV2
cdr3_aa: CASSEARTENSPLHF
cdr3_nt: TGTGCCAGCAGTGAAGCGCGGACAGAGAATTCACCCCTCCACTTT

d_call: NA
clone_size: NA
j_call: TRBJ1-2
v_call: TRBV19
cdr3_aa: CASSILTGGVGGGYTF
cdr3_nt: TGTGCCAGTAGTATCCTAACTGGCGGGGTCGGAGGAGGCTACACCTTC

d_call: TRBD2
clone_size: few
j_call: TRBJ2-7
v_call: TRBV4-2
cdr3_aa: CASSLGLADNYEQYF
cdr3_nt: TGTGCCAGCAGCCTTGGACTAGCGGACAACTACGAGCAGTACTTC

d_call: TRBD1
clone_size: many
j_call: TRBJ1-1
v_call: TRBV18
cdr3_aa: CASSPPRGANTEAFF
cdr3_nt: TGTGCCAGCTCACCACCCAGGGGGGCGAACACTGAAGCTTTCTTT

d_call: TRBD2
clone_size: many
j_call: TRBJ2-3
v_call: TRBV7-2
cdr3_aa: CASSLDSAGGPDTQYF
cdr3_nt: TGTGCCAGCAGCTTAGACTCAGCGGGGGGGCCCGATACGCAGTATTTT